The 30 T cell receptor beta chains below all came from one sample that was sequenced in a study of kidney transplant recipient with SARS-CoV-2 infection. One entry per CDR3 protein results from TCRdb running MiXCR on the reads. This table holds 250,000 or so distinct CDR3 sequences, 29% found once. Source: a blood sample, taken at baseline and between days 110 and 120 from a kidney transplant recipient. All receptors derive from a male patient in his thirties who had COVID-19 and was a kidney transplant recipient. Part of the T cells may come from the graft donor.

In regard to this clonotype: This may come from a read error, since a much larger clone is one base off. The chain employs TRBV6-1 and TRBJ1-2, with D uncertain. The CDR3 spans 17 residues. In germline, CDR1 is MNHNS, CDR2 SASEGT. Deletions cut 4 bases from V and 4 bases from J, with 22 bases between. CDR3 bases: TGTGCCAGCAGTGCGAAGAAGGAATGTAGAAAGACCTATGGCTACACCTTC. Translation: CASSAKKECRKTYGYTF.

This clonotype was found a few times. This chain connects TRBV6-1 to TRBJ1-2; D uncertain. V shed 1 base and J shed 2 bases, with 8 bases lying between them. This CDR3 comprises 14 residues. Per the germline V gene, CDR1 is MNHNS and CDR2 is SASEGT. The CDR3 sequence is CASSEDVRNYGYTF. In nucleotides, the CDR3 is TGTGCCAGCAGTGAAGATGTCAGGAACTATGGCTACACCTTC.

Ten or more counts support this clonotype. The gene calls are TRBV14 and TRBJ1-2, with D perhaps TRBD1 (5 bases). Trimming cost V 3 bases and J 2 bases, with 10 bases left between them. The CDR3 is made up of 14 amino acids. From germline, CDR1 is SGHDN and CDR2 FVKESK. CDR3 amino acids: CASSHLGLNYGYTF. The CDR3, as DNA: TGTGCCAGCAGCCATTTGGGACTGAACTATGGCTACACCTTC.

This clonotype showed up just a few times. The chain combines TRBV6-2 or TRBV6-3 with TRBJ2-2; 9 bases line up with TRBD2. This CDR3 is built from 17 residues. V dropped 0 bases and J dropped 0; count of bases not matched to a gene: 2. Germline V gives CDR1 MNHEY, CDR2 SVGEGT. CDR3 sequence reads: CASSYSSGGTNTGELFF. The CDR3 DNA sequence: TGTGCCAGCAGTTACTCGAGCGGGGGGACGAACACCGGGGAGCTGTTTTTT.

The chain has TRBV6-6 and TRBJ1-2; D unresolved. This CDR3 region has 14 residues. Per germline, CDR1 MNHNY and CDR2 SVGAGI (reference sequence). With 11 bases removed from V and 3 bases from J, the gap between germline ends came to 19 bases. CDR3 amino acids: CACNPTETDYGYTF. CDR3 bases: TGTGCCTGCAACCCGACTGAGACTGACTATGGCTACACCTTC.

A note on this clonotype: This likely comes from a read error, as the CDR3 has no conserved phenylalanine or tryptophan at its end. J is TRBJ1-4 and V is TRBV7-9; unclear D gene. The CDR3 length is 14 residues. Germline CDR1 SEHNR, CDR2 FQNEAQ (reference sequence). CDR3 sequence: CAIPGGRNNEKLFL. The CDR3 nucleotides are TGTGCTATACCCGGCGGGCGGAATAATGAAAAACTGTTTCTT.

Remarks on this clonotype: This may stem from a read error, because a much larger clone lies one nucleotide away. This chain joins TRBV5-4 and TRBJ2-5; D call uncertain. The CDR3 has 13 amino acids. The germline V gene encodes CDR1 SGHNT and CDR2 YYREEE (reference sequence). This chain's CDR3 is CASSLAHAKTQCF. CDR3 DNA: TGTGCCAGCAGCTTGGCTCACGCAAAGACCCAGTGCTTC. Drawing the rest from reference TRBV5-4 and TRBJ2-5, the complete variable domain is ETGVTQSPTHLIKTRGQQVTLRCSSQSGHNTVSWYQQALGQGPQFIFQYYREEENGRGNFPPRFSGLQFPNYSSELNVNALELDDSALYLCASSLAHAKTQCFGPGTRLLVL.

The sample holds many counts of this clonotype. The rearrangement uses TRBV6-5 and TRBJ1-5, with D possibly matching TRBD1 (5 bases). This CDR3 comprises 14 residues. From germline, CDR1 is MNHEY and CDR2 SVGAGI. Trimming removed 5 bases at V and 1 base at J, with 9 bases between. The CDR3 loop reads CASSDDSSNQPQHF. CDR3 sequence (DNA): TGTGCCAGCAGTGATGACAGCAGCAATCAGCCCCAGCATTTT.

Ten or more counts support this clonotype. The rearrangement uses TRBV11-1 and TRBJ1-2; no firm D call. V was clipped by 5 bases and J by 4 bases, with 23 bases between them. This CDR3 has 17 amino acids. The germline V gene has CDR1 SGHAT and CDR2 FQDESV (reference sequence). CDR3 coding DNA: TGTGCCAGCAGCAAGTTACATAAGGCTGGAAAGACCTATGGCTACACCTTC. Amino acids: CASSKLHKAGKTYGYTF.

Ten or more counts support this clonotype. The V and J genes are TRBV3-1 and TRBJ1-1; no clear D. The CDR3 sequence is 17 residues long. Trimming stripped 4 bases from V and 4 bases from J, with 22 bases between. From germline, CDR1 is LGHDT and CDR2 YNNKEL (reference sequence). CDR3 loop: CASSLGPPISIRTEAFF. The CDR3 DNA is TGTGCCAGCAGCCTCGGACCTCCCATTTCAATTCGCACTGAAGCTTTCTTT.

Of note for this clonotype: One base away lies a much larger clone, so this may be a sequencing read error. The genes are TRBV14 and TRBJ1-4; D not certain. The germline gives CDR1 SGHDN, CDR2 FVKESK. Trimming stripped 4 bases from V and 9 bases from J, with 9 bases between. The CDR3 runs 12 residues. DNA for the CDR3: TGTGCCAGCAGCCTAGGGCACCAAAAACTGTTTTTT. Its protein is CASSLGHQKLFF.

As concerns this clonotype: One end of the junction is discordant with germline, which a read error may explain. This CDR3 is CASSPSQGLTEALF. The DNA for the CDR3 is TGTGCCAGTAGTCCTTCACAGGGCCTCACTGAAGCTCTCTTT. The chain recombines TRBV19 with TRBJ1-1; D may be TRBD1 (6 bases). The CDR3 contains 14 residues. Germline assignment: CDR1 LNHDA and CDR2 SQIVND (reference sequence).

This clonotype was detected many times. The V gene is TRBV12-5, the J gene TRBJ1-2, with a possible D match to TRBD1 (5 bases). CDR3 length: 17 residues. Germline V gene sequence: CDR1 LGHNT, CDR2 FRNRAP. Trimming cost V 5 bases and J 4 bases, with 23 bases left between them. CDR3 in amino acids: CASGRRNLQGKTYGYTF. The CDR3 DNA sequence: TGTGCTAGTGGTAGACGTAATTTGCAGGGAAAGACCTATGGCTACACCTTC.

This clonotype was observed many times. The CDR3 here is CASSQHYDLGKTYGYTF. In DNA form, the CDR3 reads TGTGCCAGCAGCCAACATTACGATCTCGGAAAGACCTATGGCTACACCTTC. The genes are TRBV11-3 and TRBJ1-2; D not resolved. This CDR3 is built from 17 residues. The germline CDR1 and CDR2 sequences are SGHNT and YENEEA. V lost 5 bases to trimming and J lost 4 bases, with 23 bases between them. Drawing the rest from reference TRBV11-3 and TRBJ1-2, the complete variable domain is EAGVVQSPRYKIIEKKQPVAFWCNPISGHNTLYWYLQNLGQGPELLIRYENEEAVDDSQLPKDRFSAERLKGVDSTLKIQPAELGDSAVYLCASSQHYDLGKTYGYTFGSGTRLTVV.

Only a few counts were recorded for this clonotype. A much larger clonotype is one base distant, so this may be a read error. The chain links TRBV27 to TRBJ1-4, with D possibly TRBD1 on 6 matching bases. This CDR3 has 15 amino acids. With 7 bases removed from V and 8 bases from J, the gap between germline ends came to 20 bases. Germline V gene data show CDR1 as MNHEY and CDR2 as SMNVEV (reference sequence). CDR3 in DNA: TGTGCCAGCAATCAACAACAGGGTTTCGGCGAAAAACTGTTTTTT. It specifies CASNQQQGFGEKLFF.

The sample holds many counts of this clonotype. V usage is TRBV19 and J usage is TRBJ1-5; D remains unclear. Looked up from germline, CDR1 is LNHDA and CDR2 is SQIVND (reference sequence). This CDR3 contains 16 residues. Between the trimmed V and J ends, which lost 10 bases and 0 bases, there was a span of 19 bases. The CDR3 protein is CATWGIILSSNQPQHF. Written as DNA, the CDR3 is TGTGCCACTTGGGGAATTATCTTGTCTAGCAATCAGCCCCAGCATTTT.

On this clonotype itself: Given a much more abundant clone one base away, this may be a read error. V and J are TRBV19 and TRBJ1-2; D gene ambiguous. CDR3 length equals 13 residues. Germline V gene data show CDR1 as LNHDA and CDR2 as SQIVND (reference sequence). Here the CDR3 reads CASSIRVNYSYTF. The CDR3 coding sequence is TGTGCCAGTAGCATTCGGGTGAACTATAGCTACACCTTC.

In this sample, this clonotype turned up many times. The gene calls are TRBV5-4 and TRBJ2-7; tentatively, D is TRBD2 (6 bases). With 2 bases removed from V and 2 bases from J, the gap between germline ends came to 11 bases. Germline V gene data show CDR1 as SGHNT and CDR2 as YYREEE (reference sequence). CDR3 length equals 14 residues. CDR3 amino acids: CASSFSGLTYEQYF. CDR3 nucleotides: TGTGCCAGCAGCTTTTCGGGACTTACCTACGAGCAGTACTTC.

About this clonotype: This may be a read error: a much more frequent sequence differs by one nucleotide. This chain links TRBV7-4 with TRBJ1-2; D uncertain. The CDR3 runs 17 residues. Germline V lookup: CDR1 SGHVT, CDR2 SQSDAQ. Trimming took off 5 bases at V and 4 bases at J, with 23 bases between the two ends. CDR3 sequence: CASSDTSSARKAYGYTF. For the CDR3, the DNA is TGTGCCAGCAGCGATACCTCTTCAGCTCGAAAGGCCTATGGCTACACCTTC.

For this clonotype: Since a much larger clone is just one base distant, this may be a read error. The chain is built from TRBV6-5 and TRBJ2-7; D unclear. From germline, CDR1 is MNHEY and CDR2 SVGAGI. There are 15 residues in the CDR3. The CDR3 sequence is CACSVTQVPSYEQYF. CDR3 DNA sequence: TGTGCCTGCAGTGTGACCCAGGTTCCTTCCTACGAGCAGTACTTC.

Note on this clonotype: Possible read error: a much larger clone is one base away. The CDR3 bases are TGTGCCAGCAGTTCCCCGGCGACGGGCACTGAAGCTTTCTTT. It yields the protein CASSSPATGTEAFF. The chain carries TRBV28 and TRBJ1-1; D gene unclear. Per germline, CDR1 MDHEN and CDR2 SYDVKM. The CDR3 extends over 14 amino acids. Trimming pared 4 bases from V and 4 bases from J, leaving 13 bases between.

The CDR3 DNA sequence: TGCAGTGCTAGAGGTTTGGGGGCTGGGAACACTGAAGCTTTCTTT. Translating it yields CSARGLGAGNTEAFF. The rearrangement joins TRBV20-1 to TRBJ1-1, with D maybe TRBD1 (6 bases). V gave up 1 base and J gave up 1 base, with 13 bases separating them. The CDR3 is 15 amino acids. Germline loops: CDR1 DFQATT, CDR2 SNEGSKA (reference sequence).

In its sample, this clonotype was seen a few times. The rearrangement joins TRBV5-3 to TRBJ1-2; no clear D gene. TRBV5-3 is annotated as an ORF whose role is uncertain. Trimming stripped 6 bases from V and 4 bases from J, with 22 bases between. The CDR3 is 16 amino acids. The CDR3 nucleotides are TGTGCCAGAAAAAACGTAGTGGTGAGAAAGACCTATGGCTACACCTTC. Translation: CARKNVVVRKTYGYTF.

This clonotype appeared many times. The chain links TRBV29-1 to TRBJ2-7, with D maybe TRBD2 (6 bases). CDR1 and CDR2 from the germline V gene are SQVTM and ANQGSEA. The V gene lost 4 bases and the J gene lost 0 bases, with 10 bases spanning the gap. The CDR3 spans 13 residues. The CDR3 is CSVVRAGSYEQYF. CDR3 bases: TGCAGCGTTGTCAGAGCGGGCTCCTACGAGCAGTACTTC.

This clonotype has a count of ten or more. The chain has TRBV4-3 and TRBJ1-2; no reliable D call. Germline lookup yields CDR1 LGHNA and CDR2 YSLEER. The CDR3 length is 17 residues. V gave up 5 bases and J gave up 4 bases, with 23 bases separating them. The CDR3 loop reads CASSLRSGRRKTYGYTF. The CDR3 bases are TGCGCCAGCAGCTTAAGATCAGGACGTCGAAAGACCTATGGCTACACCTTC.

This clonotype came up many times. V and J are TRBV29-1 and TRBJ2-7; D might be TRBD1 (6 bases). Trimming removed 5 bases from V and 6 bases from J, with 11 bases in between. Germline-derived CDR1 and CDR2 are SQVTM and ANQGSEA. The CDR3 covers 11 residues. CDR3 DNA: TGCAGCGTTACCCAGGGGTTCGAGCAGTACTTC. Encoded protein: CSVTQGFEQYF.

This chain's CDR3 is CASSLDAGANEKLFF. The CDR3 DNA sequence: TGCGCCAGCAGCTTGGACGCGGGGGCAAATGAAAAACTGTTTTTT. The J gene is TRBJ1-4, the V gene TRBV5-1, with D tentatively TRBD1 (6 bases). Germline CDR1 reads SGHRS; CDR2 reads YFSETQ. The CDR3 totals 15 residues. Trimming removed 0 bases from V and 5 bases from J, with 11 bases in between.

This clonotype showed up many times. V usage is TRBV10-3 and J usage is TRBJ2-3; 13 bases agree with TRBD2. V shed 5 bases and J 3 bases; nucleotides not matched to a gene: 2. The length of the CDR3 is 15 residues. From germline, CDR1 is ENHRY and CDR2 SYGVKD. The CDR3 reads CAISRTSGSTDTQYF. DNA of the CDR3: TGTGCCATCAGTCGGACTAGCGGGAGTACAGATACGCAGTATTTT.

This clonotype came up many times. The gene calls are TRBV6-5 and TRBJ1-2; 11 bases are shared with TRBD1. After removal of 2 bases from V and 6 bases from J, the junction contained 2 bases not matched to a gene. The CDR3 extends over 14 amino acids. The V gene's germline CDR1 is MNHEY and CDR2 SVGAGI. In DNA, the CDR3 is TGTGCCAGCAGTTACGGGACAGGGGGAAATGGCTACACCTTC. Translated: CASSYGTGGNGYTF.

On this clonotype: This may be a read error, as it is one base from a much larger clone. The chain recombines TRBV7-9 with TRBJ2-6, with TRBD1 identical over 10 bases. The germline gives CDR1 SEHNR, CDR2 FQNEAQ (reference sequence). The CDR3 is 17 residues long. CDR3 protein: CANSTYGQGAGANVLTF. The CDR3 nucleotides read TGTGCCAACAGCACATACGGACAGGGGGCTGGGGCCAACGTCCTGACTTTC.